A selection of T cell receptor beta chains follows, all from one sample in a study of cytomegalovirus exposure and HLA in healthy donors. Assay used: immunoSEQ multiplex PCR; TCRdb lists only in-frame clones, some missing. In the table there are 100,000 to 150,000 clones, approximately 84% of which are singletons. Sequences were obtained from PBMCs. These receptors originate from a boy aged 2 to 9 in good health and CMV-seronegative. Both conserved end residues are part of each CDR3. A D gene is named only where the DNA matches it firmly. For some rows the clone size is stated as once, few or many, or as a class when expanded; others skip it.

>TRBV19|-|TRBJ1-1|-
CASSPGHSSWAFF
TGTGCCAGTTCCCCCGGACACTCCTCTTGGGCTTTCTTT
>TRBV2|few|TRBJ2-2|TRBD2
CASSPPTSGGTGGGELFF
TGTGCCAGCAGTCCCCCGACTAGCGGGGGGACAGGGGGCGGGGAGCTGTTTTTT
>TRBV4-3|-|TRBJ1-4|-
CARSQDLVSRGYELFF
TGCGCCAGAAGCCAAGATCTCGTCTCTAGGGGGTACGAACTGTTTTTT
>TRBV7-2|-|TRBJ1-1|-
CASSQGVRGTEAFF
TGTGCCAGCAGCCAAGGAGTCCGAGGCACTGAAGCTTTCTTT
>TRBV7-9|-|TRBJ2-2|-
CASTSTGINTGELFF
TGTGCCAGCACCTCGACAGGAATAAACACCGGGGAGCTGTTTTTT
>TRBV2|few|TRBJ1-6|-
CASSDRQRLNSPLHF
TGTGCCAGCAGTGACAGGCAGAGACTAAATTCACCCCTCCACTTT
>TRBV7-9|-|TRBJ1-2|-
CASFGGGSQHGYTF
TGTGCCAGCTTTGGGGGAGGTTCCCAGCATGGCTACACCTTC
>TRBV6-1|-|TRBJ1-2|-
CASSEQWSGGYTF
TGTGCCAGCAGTGAACAGTGGAGCGGGGGCTACACCTTC
>TRBV6-5|-|TRBJ1-3|TRBD1
CASRSTGTDGNTIYF
TGTGCCAGCAGGAGTACCGGGACAGATGGAAACACCATATATTTT
>TRBV7-9|-|TRBJ2-2|TRBD1
CASSLPGTGNTGELFF
TGTGCCAGCAGCTTACCCGGGACAGGGAACACCGGGGAGCTGTTTTTT
>TRBV19|once|TRBJ2-7|TRBD1
CASSILGQSSYEQYF
TGTGCCAGTAGTATCTTGGGACAGAGCTCCTACGAGCAGTACTTC